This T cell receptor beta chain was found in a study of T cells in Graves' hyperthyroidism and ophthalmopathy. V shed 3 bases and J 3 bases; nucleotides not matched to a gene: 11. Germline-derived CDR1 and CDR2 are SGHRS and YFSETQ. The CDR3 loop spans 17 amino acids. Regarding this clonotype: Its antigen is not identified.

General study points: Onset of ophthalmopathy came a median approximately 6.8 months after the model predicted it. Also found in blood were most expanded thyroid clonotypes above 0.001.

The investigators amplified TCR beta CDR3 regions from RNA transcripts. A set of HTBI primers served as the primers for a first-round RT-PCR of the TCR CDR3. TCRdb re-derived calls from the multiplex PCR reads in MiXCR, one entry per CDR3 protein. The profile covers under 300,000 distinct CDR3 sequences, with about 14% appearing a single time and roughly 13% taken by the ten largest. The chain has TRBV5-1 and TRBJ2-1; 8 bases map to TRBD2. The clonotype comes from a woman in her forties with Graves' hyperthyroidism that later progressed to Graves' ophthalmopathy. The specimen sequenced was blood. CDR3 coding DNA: TGCGCCAGCAGCTCGCATCCGGGAGCGGGAGACTACAATGAGCAGTTCTTC. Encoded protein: CASSSHPGAGDYNEQFF.